Detailed here is one TCR beta chain. The data were taken from a study of shared clonotypes between healthy human individuals. Overall study: For every donor, three CD4 naive, three CD4 memory, two CD8 naive and one CD8 memory plates were used.

CD45RO-negative CD8 cells positively selected for CCR7 made up the naive population, which excluded terminally differentiated effector memory CD45RA+ cells. All the donors were Caucasian adults who lived in Nashville, Tennessee. Deep level was the assay's run setting. The input for sorted-subset replicate PCRs was about 0.2 ug DNA, about 29,000 T cell genomes. Profiling relied on immunoSEQ multiplex PCR, and the TCRdb table lists in-frame clones only, not all of them. Of millions of clones listed, about 95% were seen once; the top ten hold roughly 1.1%. The CDR3 covers 13 residues. Germline loops: CDR1 SGHAT, CDR2 FQNNGV. Trimming took off 0 bases at V and 2 bases at J, with 5 bases between the two ends.

Source material: naive CD8+ T cells sorted from blood. This TCR came from a man younger than 30 in good health. This chain uses TRBV11-2 with TRBJ2-7; D ambiguous. The DNA of the CDR3 is TGTGCCAGCAGCTTAGAACCGGCCTACGAGCAGTACTTC. Translated: CASSLEPAYEQYF.